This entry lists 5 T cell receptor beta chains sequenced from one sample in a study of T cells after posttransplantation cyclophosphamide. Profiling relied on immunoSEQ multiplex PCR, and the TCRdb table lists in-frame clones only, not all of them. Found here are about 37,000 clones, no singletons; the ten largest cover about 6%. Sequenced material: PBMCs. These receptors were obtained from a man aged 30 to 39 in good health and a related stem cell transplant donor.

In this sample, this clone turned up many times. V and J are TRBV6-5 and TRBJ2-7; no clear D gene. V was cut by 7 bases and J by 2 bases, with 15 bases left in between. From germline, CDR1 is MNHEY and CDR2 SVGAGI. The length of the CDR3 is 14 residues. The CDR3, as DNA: TGTGCCAGCACCTCTCCACGGGTCGCCTACGAGCAGTACTTC. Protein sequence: CASTSPRVAYEQYF.

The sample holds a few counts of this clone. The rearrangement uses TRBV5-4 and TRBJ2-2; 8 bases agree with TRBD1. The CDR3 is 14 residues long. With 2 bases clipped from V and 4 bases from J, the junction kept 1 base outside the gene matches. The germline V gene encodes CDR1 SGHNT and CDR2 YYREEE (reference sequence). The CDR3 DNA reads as TGTGCCAGCAGCTTCGACAGGGGCACCGGGGAGCTGTTTTTT. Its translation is CASSFDRGTGELFF.

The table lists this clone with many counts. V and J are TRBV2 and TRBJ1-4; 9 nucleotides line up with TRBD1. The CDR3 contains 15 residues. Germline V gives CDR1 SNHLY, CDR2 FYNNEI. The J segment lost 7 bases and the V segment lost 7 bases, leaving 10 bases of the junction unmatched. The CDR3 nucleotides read TGTGCCAGCAAGCCGGGACAGGGATTGGGTGAAAAACTGTTTTTT. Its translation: CASKPGQGLGEKLFF.

CDR3 in DNA: TGCGCCAGCAGCTCCGCCGGCGGGGGATCCAGGGAGACCCAGTACTTC. The encoded protein is CASSSAGGGSRETQYF. The V and J genes are TRBV5-1 and TRBJ2-5; 7 bases line up with TRBD2. Germline assignment: CDR1 SGHRS and CDR2 YFSETQ. Unmatched junction bases numbered 13, after V lost 3 bases and J lost 5 bases. This CDR3 has 16 amino acids.

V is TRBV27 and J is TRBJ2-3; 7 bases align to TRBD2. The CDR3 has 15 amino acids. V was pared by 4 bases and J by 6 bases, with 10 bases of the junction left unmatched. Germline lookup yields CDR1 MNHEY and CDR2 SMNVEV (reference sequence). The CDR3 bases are TGTGCCAGCAGTTGGGCTAGCGGTGGTGATGATACGCAGTATTTT. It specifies CASSWASGGDDTQYF.